The source of this T cell receptor beta chain is a study of OX40 agonist ivuxolimab in advanced cancers. Background on the study: With a range of roughly 20 to 80, age averaged roughly 60 years, and around 80% were male.

Study-level results: Also showing low normalized T-cell clonal expansion were some of the nonresponders.

A word on this clone: The antigen remains unidentified.

Produced via immunoSEQ multiplex PCR; TCRdb's table is partial and in-frame only. The sample contains about 96,000 clones, more than 80% of which appear only once. CDR1 and CDR2 (germline): SGHNT, YYREEE (reference sequence). The CDR3 sequence is 15 residues long. V was clipped by 5 bases and J by 7 bases; unmatched bases: 11. This chain links TRBV5-4 with TRBJ2-3; 9 bases agree with TRBD2. The material sequenced was CD4+ or CD8+ T cells sorted from blood, taken in a trial of the OX40 agonist ivuxolimab. This receptor was taken from an adult with an advanced solid tumor such as melanoma, head and neck, liver or kidney cancer. The CDR3 loop is CASSPAAGGTNTQYF. CDR3 DNA: TGTGCCAGCAGTCCAGCCGCGGGAGGGACGAATACGCAGTATTTT.